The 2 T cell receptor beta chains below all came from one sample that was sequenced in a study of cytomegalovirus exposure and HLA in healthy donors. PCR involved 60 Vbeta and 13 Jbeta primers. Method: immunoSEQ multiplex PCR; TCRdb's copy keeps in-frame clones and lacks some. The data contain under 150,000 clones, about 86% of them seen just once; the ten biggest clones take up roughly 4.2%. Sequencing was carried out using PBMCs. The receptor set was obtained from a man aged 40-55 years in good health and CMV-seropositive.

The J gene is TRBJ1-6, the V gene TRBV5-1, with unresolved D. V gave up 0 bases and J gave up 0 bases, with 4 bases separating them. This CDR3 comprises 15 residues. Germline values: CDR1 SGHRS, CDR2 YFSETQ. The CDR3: CASSLDSSYNSPLHF. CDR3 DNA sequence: TGCGCCAGCAGCTTGGATAGCTCCTATAATTCACCCCTCCACTTT.

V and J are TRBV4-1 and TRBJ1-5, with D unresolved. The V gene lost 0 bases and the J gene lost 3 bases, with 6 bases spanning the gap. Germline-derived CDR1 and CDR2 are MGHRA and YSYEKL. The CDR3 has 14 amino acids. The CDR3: CASSQDQFNQPQHF. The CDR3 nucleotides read TGCGCCAGCAGCCAAGATCAATTCAATCAGCCCCAGCATTTT.